Following are 9 T cell receptor beta chains from one sample sequenced in a study of cytomegalovirus exposure and HLA in healthy donors. PCR amplification relied on 60 Vbeta primers (plus 13 Jbeta primers). Assay: immunoSEQ multiplex PCR; the TCRdb copy retains only in-frame clones and omits some. This repertoire shows 95,000 to 110,000 clones, around 9.1% found once; its top ten account for more than 5%. Sequences were obtained from PBMCs. The receptor set was obtained from a middle-aged man in good health and CMV-seropositive.

The genes are TRBV10-3 and TRBJ1-5, with 8 bases that match TRBD1. V shed 10 bases, J shed 5 bases, and the junction held 7 bases outside the gene matches. The germline V gene encodes CDR1 ENHRY and CDR2 SYGVKD. The CDR3 is made up of 13 amino acids. CDR3 protein: CASKPGGDQPQHF. The CDR3 DNA reads as TGTGCCAGCAAGCCAGGGGGCGATCAGCCCCAGCATTTT.

In its sample, this clone was seen a few times. The chain employs TRBV9 and TRBJ2-1; tentatively, D is TRBD1 (6 bases). Germline V gene lookup returns CDR1 SGDLS and CDR2 YYNGEE. This CDR3 contains 15 residues. The germline V and J ends were trimmed by 0 bases and 8 bases, with 15 bases remaining between them. The CDR3 bases are TGTGCCAGCAGCGTAGCTGGGCAGGGGATCGATGAGCAGTTCTTC. As protein: CASSVAGQGIDEQFF. The full variable domain, completed using reference TRBV9 and TRBJ2-1, is DSGVTQTPKHLITATGQRVTLRCSPRSGDLSVYWYQQSLDQGLQFLIQYYNGEERAKGNILERFSAQQFPDLHSELNLSSLELGDSALYFCASSVAGQGIDEQFFGPGTRLTVL.

The chain combines TRBV11-2 with TRBJ2-1, with TRBD1 identical over 7 bases. The ends lost 5 bases at V and 5 bases at J; junction bases unmatched: 12. The CDR3 has 16 residues. Germline CDR1 is SGHAT and CDR2 is FQNNGV. CDR3: CASSPLPGGGNNEQFF. Here the CDR3 DNA reads TGTGCCAGCAGCCCCCTCCCAGGGGGTGGAAACAATGAGCAGTTCTTC.

This clone was seen more than once but under ten times. The V and J genes are TRBV6-5 and TRBJ2-3; perhaps TRBD2 as D (6 bases). There are 16 residues in the CDR3. V was clipped by 3 bases and J by 0 bases, with 13 bases between them. Germline V CDR1 and CDR2: MNHEY, SVGAGI. In nucleotides, the CDR3 is TGTGCCAGCAGTTATTCCGGGGGAAAAAGCACAGATACGCAGTATTTT. Its translation is CASSYSGGKSTDTQYF.

This clone was detected only a few times. This sequence joins TRBV4-2 and TRBJ2-7, with a tentative D call TRBD2 (5 bases). The germline CDR1 and CDR2 sequences are LGHNA and YNFKEQ. V shed 1 base and J shed 4 bases, with 8 bases lying between them. The CDR3 length is 13 residues. CDR3 nucleotide sequence: TGTGCCAGCAGCCAAGGGGGAGCTTACGAGCAGTACTTC. Translating it yields CASSQGGAYEQYF.

This clone was observed a handful of times. The chain uses TRBV6-5 and TRBJ1-2; D is undetermined. This CDR3 has 15 amino acids. Trimming took off 4 bases at V and 1 base at J, with 13 bases between the two ends. Germline CDR1 and CDR2: MNHEY and SVGAGI. CDR3 bases: TGTGCCAGCAGTTTATATGCTACGAATAACTATGGCTACACCTTC. It specifies CASSLYATNNYGYTF.

This clone has a handful of counts. V usage is TRBV7-8 and J usage is TRBJ1-3, with a possible D match to TRBD1 (6 bases). The V gene's germline CDR1 is SGHVS and CDR2 FQNEAQ. This CDR3 has 15 residues. V was shortened by 3 bases and J by 0 bases, with 9 bases between the two germline ends. CDR3 residues: CASSFRDNSGNTIYF. In DNA, the CDR3 is TGTGCCAGCAGCTTCCGGGACAACTCTGGAAACACCATATATTTT.

This clone was counted only a few times. The V call is TRBV11-3, the J call TRBJ1-2; the D is unclear. The length of the CDR3 is 16 residues. Germline V CDR1 and CDR2: SGHNT, YENEEA. Trimming removed 6 bases from V and 9 bases from J, with 26 bases in between. Written as DNA, the CDR3 is TGTGCCAGCAGTCCAGGCGGAGGATCGTTTCGGTATCGCTACACCTTC. Encoded protein: CASSPGGGSFRYRYTF.

This clone was counted a few times. The chain couples TRBV10-2 to TRBJ1-5, with 9 bases lining up with TRBD1. The CDR3 runs to 14 residues. V lost 5 bases and J lost 4; bases outside the gene matches: 3. The germline CDR1 and CDR2 sequences are WSHSY and SAAADI. The CDR3 DNA reads as TGCGCCAGCAGTCCGGGACAGGGTAATCAGCCCCAGCATTTT. Encoded protein: CASSPGQGNQPQHF.